This T cell receptor (beta chain) is drawn from a study of blood T cell repertoires in COVID-19. Across the study: T cells, B-cell-depleted T cells, or PBMCs provided the cDNA or gDNA that served as material.

The CDR3 contains 16 residues. Trimming removed 4 bases from V and 4 bases from J, with 18 bases in between. Germline V gene lookup returns CDR1 MGHRA and CDR2 YSYEKL. As handled by the study authors: From reference gene primer amplification, estimates of nucleated cell counts were derived. This table comes from immunoSEQ multiplex PCR, and its TCRdb copy is limited to in-frame clones, with some not included. That table furnishes V, J and clone size, whereas the DNA furnished D and trimming. Here the sample spans 200,000 to 300,000 clones, roughly 86% being singletons. The TCR originated in a woman aged 55 to 70 who had recovered from COVID-19. The gene calls are TRBV4-1 and TRBJ2-3; possibly TRBD2 for D (7 bases). The sample was peripheral blood. The CDR3 DNA is TGCGCCAGCAGCCTCACGCGGGGCGGGGGCGCAGATACGCAGTATTTT. This gives the protein CASSLTRGGGADTQYF.